These 3 T cell receptor beta chains share one sample of origin, sequenced in a study of control samples from healthy donors and cancer patients. Data came from immunoSEQ multiplex PCR; TCRdb stores just in-frame clones and leaves some out. Found here are about 98,000 clones, around 80% of them singletons; the top ten hold roughly 10%. The specimen was blood. All receptors come from a woman aged 25-40 years in good health.

The chain links TRBV29-1 to TRBJ1-2; 7 nucleotides agree with TRBD1. V lost 6 bases to trimming and J lost 4 bases; unmatched junction nucleotides: 11. The CDR3 sequence is 14 residues long. Germline CDR1 SQVTM, CDR2 ANQGSEA. The CDR3: CSVETGEGTYGYTF. The CDR3 DNA reads TGCAGCGTGGAAACAGGGGAGGGGACCTATGGCTACACCTTC. The whole variable domain, filled in from reference TRBV29-1 and TRBJ1-2, reads SAVISQKPSRDICQRGTSLTIQCQVDSQVTMMFWYRQQPGQSLTLIATANQGSEATYESGFVIDKFPISRPNLTFSTLTVSNMSPEDSSIYLCSVETGEGTYGYTFGSGTRLTVV.

The chain couples TRBV5-1 to TRBJ2-3; maybe TRBD1 (6 bases). The CDR3 sequence is 15 residues long. V lost 4 bases, J lost 3 bases, and 15 bases lay in between. Germline assignment: CDR1 SGHRS and CDR2 YFSETQ. The CDR3: CASSPQRGQTDTQYF. CDR3 coding DNA: TGCGCCAGCAGCCCCCAGCGAGGACAGACAGATACGCAGTATTTT.

The chain recombines TRBV5-1 with TRBJ1-1, with TRBD1 identical over 10 bases. Germline lookup yields CDR1 SGHRS and CDR2 YFSETQ. Germline trimming cut 4 bases from V and 6 bases from J; bases unmatched to any gene: 6. CDR3 length: 14 residues. The DNA of the CDR3 is TGCGCCAGCAGCGAGACAGGGGGCCTCGCTGAAGCTTTCTTT. Protein: CASSETGGLAEAFF.